Following are 27 T cell receptor beta chains from one sample sequenced in a study of CD8 T cells in Susac syndrome. RNA in amounts of about 0.5 to 1 ug was reverse transcribed with random hexamers. TCRdb reprocessed the immunoSEQ multiplex PCR reads with MiXCR, giving one entry per CDR3 protein. The sample yields about 290,000 distinct CDR3 sequences, 85% seen once. What was sequenced was CD8+ T cells from PBMCs. The source is a human donor with multiple sclerosis.

The rearrangement links TRBV7-9 to TRBJ1-1, with D uncertain. V gave up 6 bases and J gave up 0 bases, with 11 bases separating them. Germline CDR1 is SEHNR and CDR2 is FQNEAQ (reference sequence). The CDR3 is 14 residues long. DNA of the CDR3: TGTGCCAGCAGTGGTAGGGATGTGAACACTGAAGCTTTCTTT. Its protein is CASSGRDVNTEAFF.

The chain couples TRBV7-2 to TRBJ2-1; D is uncertain. The CDR3 consists of 15 residues. Trimming shortened V by 3 bases and J by 4 bases, and 13 bases separated the two germline ends. Germline V CDR1 and CDR2: SGHTA, FQGNSA. The CDR3 DNA is TGTGCCAGCAGCTTCGTAGGCGGCCTTTACAATGAGCAGTTCTTC. Its protein product is CASSFVGGLYNEQFF.

The chain is built from TRBV12-3 or TRBV12-4 and TRBJ2-3, with TRBD1 matching 9 bases. V dropped 5 bases and J dropped 5; count of bases not matched to a gene: 8. This CDR3 comprises 15 residues. The CDR3 spells CASSPWTGEGDTQYF. DNA for the CDR3: TGTGCCAGCAGTCCCTGGACAGGGGAGGGAGATACGCAGTATTTT.

The J gene is TRBJ1-2, the V gene TRBV7-6; D is unresolved. From germline, CDR1 is SGHVS and CDR2 FNYEAQ. V dropped 1 base and J dropped 6 bases, with 9 bases sitting between them. CDR3 size: 13 residues. CDR3 protein: CASSLVPGNGYTF. The CDR3 nucleotides are TGTGCCAGCAGCTTAGTACCTGGGAATGGCTACACCTTC. The variable domain in full, completed from reference TRBV7-6 and TRBJ1-2, reads GAGVSQSPRYKVTKRGQDVALRCDPISGHVSLYWYRQALGQGPEFLTYFNYEAQQDKSGLPNDRFSAERPEGSISTLTIQRTEQRDSAMYRCASSLVPGNGYTFGSGTRLTVV.

The chain uses TRBV14 and TRBJ2-1, with D uncertain. Trimming stripped 3 bases from V and 5 bases from J, with 20 bases between. The CDR3 has 17 residues. Germline values: CDR1 SGHDN, CDR2 FVKESK. Here the CDR3 DNA reads TGTGCCAGCAGCCAGTTACCCGGTAGTGGTCGCAACAATGAGCAGTTCTTC. This translates into CASSQLPGSGRNNEQFF.

This sequence joins TRBV7-2 and TRBJ2-7, with 7 positions matching TRBD2. The V gene's germline CDR1 is SGHTA and CDR2 FQGNSA. This CDR3 is built from 14 residues. The junction had 8 bases not matched to a gene; V was cut back by 5 bases and J by 4 bases. CDR3 residues: CASSPGGGSYEQYF. The CDR3 DNA is TGTGCCAGCAGCCCTGGCGGGGGATCTTACGAGCAGTACTTC. Variable domain in full (rest from reference TRBV7-2 and TRBJ2-7): GAGVSQSPSNKVTEKGKDVELRCDPISGHTALYWYRQSLGQGLEFLIYFQGNSAPDKSGLPSDRFSAERTGGSVSTLTIQRTQQEDSAVYLCASSPGGGSYEQYFGPGTRLTVT.

This clonotype was observed a single time. The chain employs TRBV5-1 and TRBJ1-1; D uncertain. From germline, CDR1 is SGHRS and CDR2 YFSETQ. The ends were cut back, 1 base at V and 4 bases at J, with 11 bases in the middle. The length of the CDR3 is 14 residues. The CDR3: CASSLNRLSTEAFF. The DNA for the CDR3 is TGCGCCAGCAGCTTGAATCGGCTTTCCACTGAAGCTTTCTTT.

This sequence joins TRBV7-6 and TRBJ2-7, with 11 bases that match TRBD2. V shed 1 base and J 3 bases; nucleotides not matched to a gene: 5. The CDR3 runs 16 residues. CDR1 is SGHVS and CDR2 is FNYEAQ in the germline V gene. As DNA, the CDR3 is TGTGCCAGCAGCTTAGAACTAGCGGGAGTAAACTACGAGCAGTACTTC. This sequence encodes CASSLELAGVNYEQYF.

The chain links TRBV7-9 to TRBJ1-1; D is possibly TRBD1 (6 bases). This CDR3 has 14 residues. The V and J ends lost 6 bases and 1 base respectively, with 12 bases between them. In germline, CDR1 is SEHNR, CDR2 FQNEAQ (reference sequence). CDR3 sequence (DNA): TGTGCCAGCAGGCCGGGACACACGAACACTGAAGCTTTCTTT. The encoded protein is CASRPGHTNTEAFF.

The chain recombines TRBV6-2 or TRBV6-3 with TRBJ2-1; possible D gene TRBD1, 6 bases. V was clipped by 10 bases and J by 0 bases, with 13 bases between them. Germline CDR1 is MNHEY and CDR2 is SVGEGT. This CDR3 region has 14 residues. The CDR3 sequence is CATTGPLSYNEQFF. The CDR3 nucleotides read TGTGCCACCACAGGGCCGCTCTCCTACAATGAGCAGTTCTTC.

V is TRBV27 and J is TRBJ1-4; the D is unclear. Germline V gives CDR1 MNHEY, CDR2 SMNVEV (reference sequence). Trimming took off 10 bases at V and 8 bases at J, with 8 bases between the two ends. There are 10 residues in the CDR3. The CDR3, as DNA: TGTGCCACCACAAGGGAAAAACTGTTTTTT. Its translation: CATTREKLFF.

The V gene is TRBV7-9, the J gene TRBJ2-5; D perhaps matches TRBD2 (5 bases). Trimming took 5 bases from V and 2 from J, leaving 9 bases between them. Germline V gene data show CDR1 as SEHNR and CDR2 as FQNEAQ (reference sequence). This CDR3 region has 13 residues. The CDR3 bases are TGTGCCAGCAGCCCGGGATCGCAAGAGACCCAGTACTTC. Amino acids: CASSPGSQETQYF.

The J gene is TRBJ2-7, the V gene TRBV20-1; no clear D gene. CDR1 is DFQATT, CDR2 SNEGSKA, per germline (reference sequence). This CDR3 comprises 13 residues. With 5 bases removed from V and 2 bases from J, the gap between germline ends came to 13 bases. The CDR3 DNA sequence: TGCAGTGCTGACCCAAGGGATGCCTACGAGCAGTACTTC. Its protein is CSADPRDAYEQYF.

The genes are TRBV20-1 and TRBJ1-5, with 10 bases that match TRBD1. Germline trimming cut 0 bases from V and 0 bases from J; bases unmatched to any gene: 11. Germline CDR1 is DFQATT and CDR2 is SNEGSKA (reference sequence). This CDR3 spans 19 amino acids. The CDR3 DNA sequence: TGCAGTGCTAGAGATCTCGGGACAGGGGCGCGGTATAGCAATCAGCCCCAGCATTTT. Protein: CSARDLGTGARYSNQPQHF.

The chain recombines TRBV2 with TRBJ2-2; D call uncertain. This CDR3 has 11 amino acids. Germline V gene lookup returns CDR1 SNHLY and CDR2 FYNNEI. V gave up 8 bases and J gave up 7 bases, with 8 bases separating them. CDR3 in DNA: TGTGCCAGCGCGAGTGGCGGGGAGCTGTTTTTT. It specifies CASASGGELFF.

The rearrangement joins TRBV10-2 to TRBJ2-2, with D tentatively TRBD1 or TRBD2 (5 bases each). V was pared by 4 bases and J by 4 bases, with 16 bases between. The CDR3 sequence is 16 residues long. From germline, CDR1 is WSHSY and CDR2 SAAADI. CDR3 protein: CASSAPGTTVTGELFF. The CDR3, as DNA: TGCGCCAGCAGTGCCCCCGGGACCACTGTCACCGGGGAGCTGTTTTTT.

In this sample, this clonotype turned up once. The chain links TRBV20-1 to TRBJ2-7; D is uncertain. The CDR3 is 12 residues long. Germline CDR1 is DFQATT and CDR2 is SNEGSKA (reference sequence). V lost 5 bases and J lost 0, with 8 bases in between. CDR3 sequence (DNA): TGCAGTGCTGAACACCGCTCCTACGAGCAGTACTTC. As protein: CSAEHRSYEQYF.

The chain couples TRBV7-2 to TRBJ1-1, with 7 bases that match TRBD1. Germline V gene sequence: CDR1 SGHTA, CDR2 FQGNSA. Trimming removed 1 base from V and 1 base from J; junction bases left unmatched: 15. The CDR3 runs to 19 residues. The CDR3 bases are TGTGCCAGCAGCTTAGTAGTCCTACCGGGACAGCGAACGAACACTGAAGCTTTCTTT. Translating it yields CASSLVVLPGQRTNTEAFF.

This clonotype was seen only once. This chain uses TRBV28 with TRBJ2-5; D possibly corresponds to TRBD1 (5 bases). Per germline, CDR1 MDHEN and CDR2 SYDVKM. Trimming removed 5 bases at V and 5 bases at J, with 21 bases between. CDR3 length equals 16 residues. For the CDR3, the DNA is TGTGCCAGCAGTCCGACCCCTATGGCAGGGCTTGAGACCCAGTACTTC. Protein sequence: CASSPTPMAGLETQYF.

The rearrangement joins TRBV28 to TRBJ1-1; D perhaps matches TRBD1 (5 bases). This CDR3 comprises 16 residues. Trimming shortened V by 4 bases and J by 5 bases, and 20 bases separated the two germline ends. The V gene's germline CDR1 is MDHEN and CDR2 SYDVKM. CDR3: CASSSRPGRGRTEAFF. DNA of the CDR3: TGTGCCAGCAGTTCTCGACCGGGACGGGGAAGGACTGAAGCTTTCTTT.

The V call is TRBV30, the J call TRBJ1-5; no firm D call. Germline V lookup: CDR1 GTSNPN, CDR2 SVGIG (reference sequence). This CDR3 is 14 amino acids long. V lost 2 bases, J lost 2 bases, and 10 bases lay in between. CDR3 nucleotide sequence: TGTGCCTGGAGTCCCGGACTGGGCAATCAGCCCCAGCATTTT. This translates into CAWSPGLGNQPQHF.

The CDR3 is CASSSLGANGNQPQHF. The CDR3 nucleotides are TGTGCCAGCAGCTCCCTGGGGGCGAATGGCAATCAGCCCCAGCATTTT. This chain joins TRBV7-9 and TRBJ1-5; tentatively, D is TRBD1 (6 bases). The CDR3 consists of 16 residues. The germline CDR1 and CDR2 sequences are SEHNR and FQNEAQ (reference sequence). Trimming cost V 4 bases and J 2 bases, with 15 bases left between them. Looking up the rest from reference TRBV7-9 and TRBJ1-5 gives the full variable domain: DTGVSQNPRHKITKRGQNVTFRCDPISEHNRLYWYRQTLGQGPEFLTYFQNEAQLEKSRLLSDRFSAERPKGSFSTLEIQRTEQGDSAMYLCASSSLGANGNQPQHFGDGTRLSIL.

The sample holds a few counts of this clonotype. This chain joins TRBV18 and TRBJ2-5, with TRBD2 as a possible D gene (6 bases). Germline V gene lookup returns CDR1 KGHSH and CDR2 LQKENI. Between the trimmed V and J ends, which lost 3 bases and 3 bases, there was a span of 14 bases. The CDR3 consists of 15 residues. The CDR3 loop is CASSPDGTYEETQYF. DNA for the CDR3: TGTGCCAGCTCACCGGACGGGACTTACGAAGAGACCCAGTACTTC.

V gene TRBV6-1 combines with J gene TRBJ2-1; D remains unclear. Germline V lookup: CDR1 MNHNS, CDR2 SASEGT. The V end was cut by 6 bases, the J end by 5 bases, with 17 bases between. This CDR3 has 15 residues. CDR3 sequence: CASRQTVNGNNEQFF. In nucleotides, the CDR3 is TGTGCCAGCAGACAAACAGTCAATGGTAACAATGAGCAGTTCTTC.

The chain combines TRBV9 with TRBJ2-3, with TRBD1 as a possible D gene (6 bases). Trimming took 3 bases from V and 6 from J, leaving 20 bases between them. CDR3 length: 16 residues. Germline V CDR1 and CDR2: SGDLS, YYNGEE. DNA of the CDR3: TGTGCCAGCAGCGGAGAAACAGGGACGTTGGGCGATACGCAGTATTTT. Its protein is CASSGETGTLGDTQYF.

This sequence joins TRBV19 and TRBJ2-1; possibly TRBD2 for D (5 bases). V was trimmed by 8 bases and J by 4 bases, leaving 18 bases between them. This CDR3 spans 15 amino acids. Germline CDR1 LNHDA, CDR2 SQIVND (reference sequence). CDR3 DNA: TGTGCCAGTCGTCCGAGCGGTGCACGGTACAATGAGCAGTTCTTC. Protein: CASRPSGARYNEQFF.

This clonotype has only one observation. The chain employs TRBV20-1 and TRBJ1-2; perhaps TRBD1 as D (5 bases). V was clipped by 0 bases and J by 1 base, with 9 bases between them. The CDR3 has 14 amino acids. Per germline, CDR1 DFQATT and CDR2 SNEGSKA (reference sequence). The chain's CDR3 is CSARDWGNNYGYTF. CDR3 coding DNA: TGCAGTGCTAGAGATTGGGGGAATAACTATGGCTACACCTTC.